Sequencing of this TCR beta chain was carried out in a study of blood T cell repertoires in COVID-19 (dated by TCRdb to the early 2020s). As for the study more broadly: The collaborator samples originated in the United States, Italy and Spain and spanned the acute and convalescent phases of COVID-19. Nearly every sample came with metadata listing a de-identified subject ID, COVID-19 status, age in years and sex. HLA class I and class II types, where available, came from metadata supplied by the sample provider rather than from assay-based typing. Samples were obtained from the ongoing ImmuneRACE study (first 160 participants) and from some 1,200 subjects provided by 6 global collaborators. Subjects who had been exposed to COVID-19, were actively infected with it, or had recovered from it provided the deeply sampled blood TCRbeta repertoires that made up the dataset. The repertoires were released in a freely available public database intended as a resource for research on the immune response to SARS-CoV-2. The prospective study material was composed of cDNA or gDNA derived from T cells, B-cell-depleted T cells, or PBMCs.

TCRbeta CDR3 regions were amplified from genomic DNA using the immunoSEQ Assay, a bias-controlled multiplex PCR. As for how the authors treated the data: The number of nucleated cells in each sample was estimated from the amplification of reference gene primers within the assay. Sequence reads were collapsed and filtered to measure the absolute abundance of every unique TCRbeta CDR3 rearrangement. Productive Simpson clonality was computed per sample as the square root of Simpson's diversity index over productive rearrangements. Entries here come from immuneACCESS through TCRdb and include only in-frame sequences with V and J called. Some clones fail to appear in such tables; in the studies checked, an unresolved V gene covers under half of the shortfall, and the cause of the remainder is unknown. Clone size and V and J calls were adopted from that table, with D and trimming inferred from the DNA. The sample table holds about 150,000 clones, of which 83% were seen once. The ten largest clones take up over 2% of the sample.

Findings and caveats that apply to the study as a whole: Clinical and demographic metadata were provided uncurated, with the amount varying by source and participant.

Regarding this clone: Its recognized antigen is unknown. Per-base qualities were not stored, and no clone one base away is much larger.

The collaborating institutions used their own protocols to collect whole blood in K2EDTA tubes. For TCRbeta analysis, collaborators shipped samples in one of three forms: frozen whole blood, isolated PBMCs, or DNA extracted from either of those sample types. Including cysteine and phenylalanine, the CDR3 has 15 amino acids. Of the read, only the CDR3 DNA is kept; its 45 bases are in frame from base 1. Via the germline V gene, CDR1 is SGHTA and CDR2 FQGNSA. The trim is 5 bases for V and 4 bases for J, with a gap of 16 bases between the germline ends. The origin of this receptor is a woman at least 80 years old with acute or convalescent COVID-19. This sequence uses TRBV7-2 and TRBJ2-3; the D gene is perhaps TRBD1, on 6 matching bases. Sequencing input: peripheral blood. At the DNA level, the sequence is TGTGCCAGCAGCCCTACAGGGTTAGGAGCAGATACGCAGTATTTT. It translates as CASSPTGLGADTQYF.